Below, 9 T cell receptor beta chains from the same sample are listed, as sequenced in a study of blood T cell repertoires in COVID-19. The data were produced by immunoSEQ multiplex PCR, yet TCRdb's version contains in-frame clones alone and is incomplete. The profile shows 200,000 to 250,000 clones, approximately 82% of them singletons. Sequencing was performed on PBMCs or T cells enriched from blood (not recorded which). These receptors were taken from a man aged 40-50 years who had recovered from COVID-19.

The chain has TRBV3-1 (or the pseudogene TRBV3-2) and TRBJ2-5, with D perhaps matching TRBD1 (5 bases). CDR1 and CDR2 (germline): LGHDT, YNNKEL (reference sequence). The ends were cut back, 4 bases at V and 5 bases at J, with 11 bases in the middle. This CDR3 has 13 residues. The CDR3 protein is CASSLGVGETQYF. Here the CDR3 DNA reads TGTGCCAGCAGCCTAGGGGTGGGGGAGACCCAGTACTTC.

V and J are TRBV2 and TRBJ1-2; 9 bases agree with TRBD1. The CDR3 has 15 amino acids. The germline V gene encodes CDR1 SNHLY and CDR2 FYNNEI. The J segment lost 4 bases and the V segment lost 7 bases, leaving 10 bases of the junction unmatched. The CDR3 spells CASTIRDRDSYGYTF. The CDR3 nucleotides are TGTGCCAGCACAATCCGGGACAGGGACAGCTATGGCTACACCTTC.

V is TRBV9 and J is TRBJ2-3; TRBD2 agrees at 8 bases. The CDR3 is 16 amino acids. J lost 0 bases, V lost 3 bases, and 6 bases had no gene match. In germline, CDR1 is SGDLS, CDR2 YYNGEE. CDR3: CASSAREGTSTDTQYF. The CDR3 nucleotides are TGTGCCAGCAGCGCACGGGAGGGGACTAGCACAGATACGCAGTATTTT.

The chain links TRBV11-2 to TRBJ1-1; TRBD1 agrees at 8 bases. Per the germline V gene, CDR1 is SGHAT and CDR2 is FQNNGV. V shed 5 bases, J shed 4 bases, and the junction held 9 bases outside the gene matches. The CDR3 is 15 residues long. The CDR3 DNA is TGTGCCAGCAGCCCTCAGGGACAGGTAGTCACTGAAGCTTTCTTT. Translation: CASSPQGQVVTEAFF. Full variable domain (remainder filled in from reference TRBV11-2 and TRBJ1-1): EAGVAQSPRYKIIEKRQSVAFWCNPISGHATLYWYQQILGQGPKLLIQFQNNGVVDDSQLPKDRFSAERLKGVDSTLKIQPAKLEDSAVYLCASSPQGQVVTEAFFGQGTRLTVV.

V usage is TRBV27 and J usage is TRBJ2-5, with D tentatively TRBD2 (7 bases). The CDR3 contains 18 residues. V lost 3 bases and J lost 1, with 21 bases in between. CDR1 and CDR2 from the germline V gene are MNHEY and SMNVEV (reference sequence). The CDR3 bases are TGTGCCAGCAGTTTGACACCGGGGAGGGGGTGGGTCCAAGAGACCCAGTACTTC. Residues: CASSLTPGRGWVQETQYF.

The V gene is TRBV12-3 or TRBV12-4, the J gene TRBJ2-7; maybe TRBD1 (6 bases). The CDR3 is made up of 13 amino acids. V gave up 6 bases and J gave up 3 bases, with 12 bases separating them. Here the CDR3 DNA reads TGTGCCAGCAGCAGGACAGCCTTCTACGAGCAGTACTTC. Translated, it gives CASSRTAFYEQYF.

The chain links TRBV2 to TRBJ2-7; TRBD2 aligns across 12 bases. CDR1 is SNHLY, CDR2 FYNNEI, per germline. The CDR3 consists of 13 residues. With V trimmed by 9 bases and J by 7 bases, 7 bases remained unmatched. CDR3 loop: CASRTSGTGEQYF. Written as DNA, the CDR3 is TGTGCCAGTCGGACTAGCGGGACTGGAGAGCAGTACTTC.

The DNA for the CDR3 is TGTGCCAGCAGATCCCGGACTAGCGGAGATACGCAGTATTTT. The encoded protein is CASRSRTSGDTQYF. V is TRBV7-3 and J is TRBJ2-3; 10 bases are a match to TRBD2. The CDR3 sequence is 14 residues long. With 6 bases clipped from V and 5 bases from J, the junction kept 5 bases outside the gene matches. Germline V gives CDR1 SGHTA, CDR2 FQGTGA. The full variable domain, in which reference TRBV7-3 and TRBJ2-3 provide the parts outside the CDR3, is GAGVSQTPSNKVTEKGKYVELRCDPISGHTALYWYRQSLGQGPEFLIYFQGTGAADDSGLPNDRFFAVRPEGSVSTLKIQRTERGDSAVYLCASRSRTSGDTQYFGPGTRLTVL.

The chain combines TRBV21-1 with TRBJ1-2; no DNA check was done on the table's D call, TRBD1. TRBV21-1 is a documented pseudogene. The CDR3 covers 15 residues. The CDR3 nucleotides are TGTGCCAGCAGCTACCCAGGGGCCCGGGGCTATGGCTACACCTTC. Translation: CASSYPGARGYGYTF.